The 22 T cell receptor beta chains below all came from one sample that was sequenced in a study of control samples from healthy donors and cancer patients. TCRdb's copy holds only in-frame clones and misses some; the assay was immunoSEQ multiplex PCR. Found here are 75,000 to 95,000 clones, over 85% of them singletons; the top ten hold around 1.4%. Sequencing was done on a sample of blood. Source of these receptors: a woman in her thirties in good health.

The chain couples TRBV28 to TRBJ2-3; possibly TRBD1 for D (6 bases). Germline V gene sequence: CDR1 MDHEN, CDR2 SYDVKM. This CDR3 comprises 16 residues. V lost 11 bases to trimming and J lost 3 bases, with 24 bases between them. Written as DNA, the CDR3 is TGTGCCGAATCTCAGGGGAGAGCAAGGGGGACAGATACGCAGTATTTT. Protein sequence: CAESQGRARGTDTQYF. The full variable domain, with the rest looked up from reference TRBV28 and TRBJ2-3, is DVKVTQSSRYLVKRTGEKVFLECVQDMDHENMFWYRQDPGLGLRLIYFSYDVKMKEKGDIPEGYSVSREKKERFSLILESASTNQTSMYLCAESQGRARGTDTQYFGPGTRLTVL.

The chain joins TRBV3-1 (or the pseudogene TRBV3-2) to TRBJ2-1; 7 bases fit TRBD2. Germline V gene data show CDR1 as LGHDT and CDR2 as YNNKEL (reference sequence). The CDR3 is 16 amino acids. V trimming: 4 bases; J trimming: 6 bases; junction bases outside the gene matches: 12. CDR3 in DNA: TGTGCCAGCAGCCCCCGGGACTACCTAATTCCCAATGAGCAGTTCTTC. As protein: CASSPRDYLIPNEQFF.

The rearrangement links TRBV24-1 to TRBJ2-7; 7 nucleotides agree with TRBD2. The CDR3 contains 16 residues. J lost 0 bases, V lost 1 base, and 5 bases had no gene match. Germline V CDR1 and CDR2: KGHDR, SFDVKD. The CDR3: CATSDLTRTSSYEQYF. The CDR3 nucleotides are TGTGCCACCAGTGATTTAACGCGGACTAGCTCCTACGAGCAGTACTTC.

J is TRBJ1-4 and V is TRBV3-1 (or the pseudogene TRBV3-2); 8 bases match TRBD1. CDR3 length equals 15 residues. From germline, CDR1 is LGHDT and CDR2 YNNKEL (reference sequence). The V gene end was trimmed by 4 bases and the J gene end by 4 bases; junction bases not matched to a gene: 5. The CDR3 is CASSLRDRLNEKLFF. The CDR3 DNA reads TGTGCCAGCAGCCTCCGGGACAGGCTTAATGAAAAACTGTTTTTT.

This clone has only a few counts. Distinct nucleotide sequences in the sample also encode this CDR3. The rearrangement uses TRBV19 and TRBJ2-1; D remains ambiguous. V lost 4 bases to trimming and J lost 3 bases, with 7 bases between them. The length of the CDR3 is 13 residues. In germline, CDR1 is LNHDA, CDR2 SQIVND (reference sequence). The CDR3, as DNA: TGTGCCAGTAGTAATTCTCTCTACAATGAGCAGTTCTTC. This encodes CASSNSLYNEQFF.

V is TRBV10-3 and J is TRBJ2-5; 16 nucleotides align to TRBD2. CDR1 and CDR2 (germline): ENHRY, SYGVKD. The J segment lost 4 bases and the V segment lost 7 bases, leaving 15 bases of the junction unmatched. The CDR3 is 19 residues long. CDR3 sequence: CAINSSPGLAGGPLETQYF. The CDR3 DNA sequence: TGTGCCATCAATTCTTCACCGGGACTAGCGGGAGGGCCTTTAGAGACCCAGTACTTC.

CDR3 protein: CASSADRPPSNNEKLFF. In DNA, the CDR3 is TGTGCCAGCAGCGCAGACAGGCCGCCTTCGAATAATGAAAAACTGTTTTTT. The chain carries TRBV7-6 and TRBJ1-4, with a tentative D call TRBD1 (6 bases). The V gene lost 5 bases and the J gene lost 4 bases, with 20 bases spanning the gap. This CDR3 is built from 17 residues. Germline lookup yields CDR1 SGHVS and CDR2 FNYEAQ.

The V and J genes are TRBV6-6 and TRBJ2-7; 10 positions agree with TRBD1. Germline V gives CDR1 MNHNY, CDR2 SVGAGI (reference sequence). Trimming removed 0 bases from V and 0 bases from J; junction bases left unmatched: 2. The CDR3 covers 16 residues. In DNA, the CDR3 is TGTGCCAGCAGTTACTCGAGACAGGGGGCCTCCTACGAGCAGTACTTC. This gives the protein CASSYSRQGASYEQYF.

This chain joins TRBV4-2 and TRBJ2-1; D tentatively fits TRBD1 or TRBD2 (5 bases each). Between the trimmed V and J ends, which lost 4 bases and 5 bases, there was a span of 18 bases. CDR3 length equals 16 residues. Germline V gene sequence: CDR1 LGHNA, CDR2 YNFKEQ. The DNA of the CDR3 is TGTGCCAGCAGCCCTACCCCAAGTCGAGGGGACAATGAGCAGTTCTTC. Encoded protein: CASSPTPSRGDNEQFF.

CDR3 DNA: TGTGCCAGCAGCTCCAGACAGGGGACTTACAATGAGCAGTTCTTC. It yields the protein CASSSRQGTYNEQFF. V and J are TRBV13 and TRBJ2-1, with TRBD1 identical over 8 bases. Unmatched junction bases numbered 6, after V lost 4 bases and J lost 4 bases. The CDR3 totals 15 residues. Germline loops: CDR1 PRHDT, CDR2 FYEKMQ (reference sequence).

This clone was found once. This chain links TRBV2 with TRBJ2-1; 7 positions agree with TRBD2. The junction had 11 bases not matched to a gene; V was cut back by 8 bases and J by 7 bases. The CDR3 has 14 amino acids. CDR1 is SNHLY and CDR2 is FYNNEI in the germline V gene. CDR3 protein: CASRKREGRNEQFF. CDR3 coding DNA: TGTGCCAGCCGTAAGAGGGAGGGTAGGAATGAGCAGTTCTTC. Together with reference TRBV2 and TRBJ2-1, the CDR3 gives the full variable domain: EPEVTQTPSHQVTQMGQEVILRCVPISNHLYFYWYRQILGQKVEFLVSFYNNEISEKSEIFDDQFSVERPDGSNFTLKIRSTKLEDSAMYFCASRKREGRNEQFFGPGTRLTVL.

V usage is TRBV27 and J usage is TRBJ2-7, with 10 positions matching TRBD2. Germline loops: CDR1 MNHEY, CDR2 SMNVEV (reference sequence). The V gene end was trimmed by 5 bases and the J gene end by 3 bases; junction bases not matched to a gene: 16. There are 18 residues in the CDR3. The CDR3 DNA sequence: TGTGCCAGCAGTCTCAGGACTAGCGGCCGAGGGGGAGGCTACGAGCAGTACTTC. Its protein product is CASSLRTSGRGGGYEQYF.

The rearrangement links TRBV27 to TRBJ1-5; D perhaps matches TRBD1 (6 bases). The CDR3 runs to 16 residues. CDR1 is MNHEY, CDR2 SMNVEV, per germline (reference sequence). V shed 6 bases and J shed 1 base, with 16 bases lying between them. DNA for the CDR3: TGTGCCAGCAGGCTAGGGGGGGGTGGGAGCAATCAGCCCCAGCATTTT. Amino acids: CASRLGGGGSNQPQHF.

The chain carries TRBV5-5 and TRBJ2-3, with 9 bases lining up with TRBD2. This CDR3 is 15 amino acids long. Trimming removed 5 bases from V and 3 bases from J; junction bases left unmatched: 7. CDR1 is SGHKS, CDR2 YYEKEE, per germline (reference sequence). The CDR3 is CASRLSGGRTDTQYF. CDR3 DNA: TGTGCCAGCAGATTGAGCGGGGGGCGGACAGATACGCAGTATTTT.

J is TRBJ1-4 and V is TRBV7-2; tentative D call: TRBD1 (6 bases). The CDR3 sequence is 14 residues long. V was clipped by 5 bases and J by 4 bases, with 11 bases between them. CDR1 is SGHTA and CDR2 is FQGNSA in the germline V gene. DNA of the CDR3: TGTGCCAGCAGCCTCGGAGGGGGTAATGAAAAACTGTTTTTT. Residues: CASSLGGGNEKLFF.

The rearrangement links TRBV19 to TRBJ1-5; 8 bases map to TRBD1. Germline loops: CDR1 LNHDA, CDR2 SQIVND (reference sequence). The CDR3 runs to 14 residues. The junction had 4 bases not matched to a gene; V was cut back by 7 bases and J by 2 bases. The CDR3 sequence is CASNYRGGNQPQHF. CDR3 sequence (DNA): TGTGCCAGTAATTACAGGGGGGGCAATCAGCCCCAGCATTTT.

This rearrangement joins TRBV11-3 to TRBJ1-1; D unclear. Germline loops: CDR1 SGHNT, CDR2 YENEEA. The CDR3 is 14 residues long. With 5 bases removed from V and 1 base from J, the gap between germline ends came to 11 bases. The chain's CDR3 is CASSPSEGNTEAFF. The CDR3 DNA reads TGTGCCAGCAGCCCGTCTGAAGGGAACACTGAAGCTTTCTTT.

J is TRBJ2-3 and V is TRBV18; TRBD2 matches at 7 bases. This CDR3 contains 13 residues. The V gene end was trimmed by 3 bases and the J gene end by 5 bases; junction bases not matched to a gene: 2. Germline V gives CDR1 KGHSH, CDR2 LQKENI. In DNA, the CDR3 is TGTGCCAGCTCACCGGTAGCGGGAGATACGCAGTATTTT. Its translation: CASSPVAGDTQYF.

A single count supports this clone. The chain couples TRBV4-2 to TRBJ2-1; 7 nucleotides agree with TRBD2. V lost 1 base to trimming and J lost 8 bases; unmatched junction nucleotides: 8. Looked up from germline, CDR1 is LGHNA and CDR2 is YNFKEQ. The CDR3 totals 15 residues. The CDR3 DNA is TGTGCCAGCAGCCAAGCGGGAGGTGTCCGGGATGAGCAGTTCTTC. This sequence encodes CASSQAGGVRDEQFF.

The rearrangement links TRBV6-1 to TRBJ2-1; no firm D call. Germline CDR1 MNHNS, CDR2 SASEGT. The CDR3 totals 17 residues. The V and J ends lost 4 bases and 5 bases respectively, with 21 bases between them. The CDR3 loop reads CASSVGGSFHLNNEQFF. DNA of the CDR3: TGTGCCAGCAGTGTTGGCGGAAGTTTCCACCTGAACAATGAGCAGTTCTTC.

V is TRBV30 and J is TRBJ1-5; D may be TRBD1 (5 bases). The CDR3 has 14 amino acids. The germline CDR1 and CDR2 sequences are GTSNPN and SVGIG (reference sequence). Trimming took 1 base from V and 7 from J, leaving 14 bases between them. The CDR3 loop reads CAWSEGVAEQPQHF. CDR3 coding DNA: TGTGCCTGGAGTGAAGGGGTAGCGGAACAGCCCCAGCATTTT.

The rearrangement uses TRBV27 and TRBJ2-3, with 10 bases matching TRBD2. V lost 6 bases to trimming and J lost 4 bases; unmatched junction nucleotides: 10. Germline V gene sequence: CDR1 MNHEY, CDR2 SMNVEV (reference sequence). CDR3 length: 16 amino acids. CDR3 nucleotides: TGTGCCAGCAGCCCCGCCAGCGGGAGGGCCGCAGATACGCAGTATTTT. This encodes CASSPASGRAADTQYF.